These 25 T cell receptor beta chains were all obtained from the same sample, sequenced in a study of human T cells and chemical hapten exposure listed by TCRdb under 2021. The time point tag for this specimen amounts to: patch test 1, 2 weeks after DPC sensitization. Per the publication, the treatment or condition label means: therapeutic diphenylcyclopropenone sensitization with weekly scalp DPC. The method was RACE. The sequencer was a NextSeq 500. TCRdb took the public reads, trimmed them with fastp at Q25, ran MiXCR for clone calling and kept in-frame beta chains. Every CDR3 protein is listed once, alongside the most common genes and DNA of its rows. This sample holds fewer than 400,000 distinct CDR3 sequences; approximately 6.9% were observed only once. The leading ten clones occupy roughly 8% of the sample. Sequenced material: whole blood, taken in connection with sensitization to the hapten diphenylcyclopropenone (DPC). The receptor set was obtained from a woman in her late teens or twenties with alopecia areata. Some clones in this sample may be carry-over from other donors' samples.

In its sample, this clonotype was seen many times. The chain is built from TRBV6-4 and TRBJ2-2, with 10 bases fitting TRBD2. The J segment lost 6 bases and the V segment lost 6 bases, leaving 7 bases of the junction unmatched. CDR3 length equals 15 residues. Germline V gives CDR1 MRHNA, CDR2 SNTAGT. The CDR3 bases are TGTGCCAGCAGCCCCTCCAGCGGGGGGGCCGGGGAGCTGTTTTTT. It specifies CASSPSSGGAGELFF.

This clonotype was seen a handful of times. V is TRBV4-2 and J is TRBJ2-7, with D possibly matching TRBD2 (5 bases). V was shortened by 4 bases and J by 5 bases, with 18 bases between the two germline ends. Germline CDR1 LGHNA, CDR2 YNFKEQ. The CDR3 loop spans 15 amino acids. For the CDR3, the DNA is TGTGCCAGCAGCCCCCTTGGCCTCGGGGTGGACGAGCAGTACTTC. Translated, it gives CASSPLGLGVDEQYF.

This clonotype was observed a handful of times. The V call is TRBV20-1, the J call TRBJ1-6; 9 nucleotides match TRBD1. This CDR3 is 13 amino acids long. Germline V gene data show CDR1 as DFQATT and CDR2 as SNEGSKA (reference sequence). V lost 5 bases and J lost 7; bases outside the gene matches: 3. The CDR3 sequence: CSAPDRGNSPLHF. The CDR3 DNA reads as TGCAGTGCTCCGGACAGGGGCAATTCACCCCTCCACTTT.

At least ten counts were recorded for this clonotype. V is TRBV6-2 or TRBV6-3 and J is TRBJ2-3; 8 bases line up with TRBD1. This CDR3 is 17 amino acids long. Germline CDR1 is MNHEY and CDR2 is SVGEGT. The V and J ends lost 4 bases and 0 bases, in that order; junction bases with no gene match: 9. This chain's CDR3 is CASSFGRQGPSTDTQYF. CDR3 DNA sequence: TGTGCCAGCAGTTTCGGCCGACAGGGGCCCAGCACAGATACGCAGTATTTT.

The CDR3 loop is CSDPGQPQHF. CDR3 nucleotide sequence: TGCAGTGATCCGGGGCAGCCCCAGCATTTT. The chain carries TRBV20-1 and TRBJ1-5, with unresolved D. Per germline, CDR1 DFQATT and CDR2 SNEGSKA (reference sequence). This CDR3 has 10 amino acids. Trimming shortened V by 7 bases and J by 7 bases, and 8 bases separated the two germline ends.

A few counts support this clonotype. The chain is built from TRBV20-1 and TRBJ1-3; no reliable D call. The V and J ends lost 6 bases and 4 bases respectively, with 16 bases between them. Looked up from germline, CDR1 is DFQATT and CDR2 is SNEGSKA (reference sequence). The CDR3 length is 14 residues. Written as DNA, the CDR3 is TGCAGTGCCCTATCCTCTTCGAGCGGAAACACCATATATTTT. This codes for CSALSSSSGNTIYF.

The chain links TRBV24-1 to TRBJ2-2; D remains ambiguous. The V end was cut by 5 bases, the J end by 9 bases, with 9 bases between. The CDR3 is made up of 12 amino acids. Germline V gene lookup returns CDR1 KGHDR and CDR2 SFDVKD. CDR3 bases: TGTGCCACCAGTGGCAGCTCTAGGGAGCTGTTTTTT. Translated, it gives CATSGSSRELFF.

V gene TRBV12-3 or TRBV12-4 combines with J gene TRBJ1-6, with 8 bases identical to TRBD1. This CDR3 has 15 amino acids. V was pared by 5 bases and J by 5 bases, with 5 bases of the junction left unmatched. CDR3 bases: TGTGCCAGCAGTACCGGGACAGGAAATAATTCACCCCTCCACTTT. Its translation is CASSTGTGNNSPLHF.

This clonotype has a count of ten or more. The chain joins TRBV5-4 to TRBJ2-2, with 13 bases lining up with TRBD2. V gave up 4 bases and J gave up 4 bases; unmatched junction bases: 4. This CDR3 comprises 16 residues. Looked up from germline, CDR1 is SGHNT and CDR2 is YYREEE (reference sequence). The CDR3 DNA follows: TGTGCCAGCAGCCCGACTAGCGGGGGGCTCACCGGGGAGCTGTTTTTT. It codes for CASSPTSGGLTGELFF.

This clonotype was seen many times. The CDR3 loop is CASSDPKDYTDTQYF. For the CDR3, the DNA is TGTGCCAGCAGTGACCCCAAGGACTACACAGATACGCAGTATTTT. The chain uses TRBV6-4 and TRBJ2-3, with a possible D match to TRBD2 (6 bases). This CDR3 has 15 amino acids. V lost 2 bases and J lost 2, with 11 bases in between. Germline V gene data show CDR1 as MRHNA and CDR2 as SNTAGT.

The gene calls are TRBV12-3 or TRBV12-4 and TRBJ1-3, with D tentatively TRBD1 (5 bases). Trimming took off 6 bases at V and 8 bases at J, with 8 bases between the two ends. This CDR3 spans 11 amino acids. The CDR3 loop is CASRQGDTIYF. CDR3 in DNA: TGTGCCAGCAGGCAGGGAGACACCATATATTTT.

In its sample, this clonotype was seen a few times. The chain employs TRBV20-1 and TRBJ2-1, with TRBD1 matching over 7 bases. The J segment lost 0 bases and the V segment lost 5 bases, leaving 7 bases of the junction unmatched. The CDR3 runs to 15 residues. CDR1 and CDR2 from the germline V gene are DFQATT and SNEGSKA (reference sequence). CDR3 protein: CSAFRTGSSYNEQFF. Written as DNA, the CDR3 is TGCAGTGCTTTCCGGACAGGTAGCTCCTACAATGAGCAGTTCTTC.

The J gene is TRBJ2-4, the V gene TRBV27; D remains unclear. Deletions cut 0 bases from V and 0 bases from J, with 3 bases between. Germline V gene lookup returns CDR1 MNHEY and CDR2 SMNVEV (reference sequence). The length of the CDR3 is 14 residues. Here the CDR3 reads CASSLSLAKNIQYF. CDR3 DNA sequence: TGTGCCAGCAGTTTATCCTTAGCCAAAAACATTCAGTACTTC.

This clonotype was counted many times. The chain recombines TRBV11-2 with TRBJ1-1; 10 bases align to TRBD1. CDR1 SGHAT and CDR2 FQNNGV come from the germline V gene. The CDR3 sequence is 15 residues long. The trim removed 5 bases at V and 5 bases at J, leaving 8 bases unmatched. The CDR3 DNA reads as TGTGCCAGCAGCCGACGTGGGACAGGGGATACTGAAGCTTTCTTT. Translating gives CASSRRGTGDTEAFF.

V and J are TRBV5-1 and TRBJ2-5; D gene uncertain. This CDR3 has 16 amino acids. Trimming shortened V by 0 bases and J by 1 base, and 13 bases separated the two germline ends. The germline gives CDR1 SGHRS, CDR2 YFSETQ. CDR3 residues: CASSLGTARFQETQYF. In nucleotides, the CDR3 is TGCGCCAGCAGCTTGGGTACGGCCCGTTTCCAAGAGACCCAGTACTTC.

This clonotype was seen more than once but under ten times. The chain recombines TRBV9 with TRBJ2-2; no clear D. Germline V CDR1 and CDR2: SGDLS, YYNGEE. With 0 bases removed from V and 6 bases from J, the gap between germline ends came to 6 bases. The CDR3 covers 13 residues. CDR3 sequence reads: CASSVDLAGELFF. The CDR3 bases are TGTGCCAGCAGCGTAGATCTGGCCGGGGAGCTGTTTTTT.

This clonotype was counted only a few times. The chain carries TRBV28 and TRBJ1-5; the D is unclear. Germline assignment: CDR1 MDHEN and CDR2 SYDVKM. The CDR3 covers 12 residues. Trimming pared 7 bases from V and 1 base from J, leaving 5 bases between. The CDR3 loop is CASTTSNQPQHF. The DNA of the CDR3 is TGTGCCAGCACCACGAGCAATCAGCCCCAGCATTTT. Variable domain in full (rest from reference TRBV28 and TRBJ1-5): DVKVTQSSRYLVKRTGEKVFLECVQDMDHENMFWYRQDPGLGLRLIYFSYDVKMKEKGDIPEGYSVSREKKERFSLILESASTNQTSMYLCASTTSNQPQHFGDGTRLSIL.

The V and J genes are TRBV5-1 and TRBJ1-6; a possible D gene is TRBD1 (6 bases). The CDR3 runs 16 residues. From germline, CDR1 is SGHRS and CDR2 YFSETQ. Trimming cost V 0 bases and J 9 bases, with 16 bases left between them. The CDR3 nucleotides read TGCGCCAGCAGCTTGGCTCCCAGGGGCTTCGGTTCACCCCTCCACTTT. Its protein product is CASSLAPRGFGSPLHF.

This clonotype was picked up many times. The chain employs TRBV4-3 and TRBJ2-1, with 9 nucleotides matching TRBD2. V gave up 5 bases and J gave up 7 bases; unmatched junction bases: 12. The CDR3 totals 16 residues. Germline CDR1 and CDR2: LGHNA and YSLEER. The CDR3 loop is CASSSIRLADLNEQFF. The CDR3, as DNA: TGCGCCAGCAGCAGTATCCGACTAGCGGACTTAAATGAGCAGTTCTTC.

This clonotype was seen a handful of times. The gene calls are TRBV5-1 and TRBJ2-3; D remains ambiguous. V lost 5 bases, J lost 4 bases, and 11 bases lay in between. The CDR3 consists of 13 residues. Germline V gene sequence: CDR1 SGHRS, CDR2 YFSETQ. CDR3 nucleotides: TGCGCCAGCAGGATGGGTGGGGCAGATACGCAGTATTTT. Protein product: CASRMGGADTQYF.

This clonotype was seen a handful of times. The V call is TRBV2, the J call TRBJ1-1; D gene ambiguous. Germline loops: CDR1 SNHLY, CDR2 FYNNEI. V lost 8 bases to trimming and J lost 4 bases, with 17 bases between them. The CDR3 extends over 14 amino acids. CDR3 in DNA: TGTGCCAGCGAGATGGACCGCGGGGTCACTGAAGCTTTCTTT. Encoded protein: CASEMDRGVTEAFF.

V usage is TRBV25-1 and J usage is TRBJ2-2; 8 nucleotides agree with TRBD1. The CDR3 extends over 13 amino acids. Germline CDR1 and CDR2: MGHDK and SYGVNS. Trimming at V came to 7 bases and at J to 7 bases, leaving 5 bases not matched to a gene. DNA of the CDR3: TGTGCCAGCATCGGACAGGGCGGCGGGGAGCTGTTTTTT. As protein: CASIGQGGGELFF.

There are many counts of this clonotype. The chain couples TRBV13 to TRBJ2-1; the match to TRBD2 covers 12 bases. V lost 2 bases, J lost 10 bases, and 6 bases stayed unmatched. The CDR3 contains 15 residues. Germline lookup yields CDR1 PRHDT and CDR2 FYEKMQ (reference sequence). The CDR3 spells CASSLSGTSGSEQFF. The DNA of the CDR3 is TGTGCCAGCAGCTTATCCGGGACTAGCGGGTCAGAGCAGTTCTTC.

The chain's CDR3 is CSGSRTNTGELFF. In nucleotides, the CDR3 is TGCAGCGGGTCACGCACGAACACCGGGGAGCTGTTTTTT. The chain links TRBV29-1 to TRBJ2-2; D not certain. V was shortened by 7 bases and J by 0 bases, with 9 bases between the two germline ends. Germline CDR1 SQVTM, CDR2 ANQGSEA. The CDR3 length is 13 residues.

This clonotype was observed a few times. CDR3 amino acids: CASSSTSNEKLFF. CDR3 nucleotides: TGTGCCAGCAGCTCGACGAGCAATGAAAAACTGTTTTTT. The chain joins TRBV13 to TRBJ1-4; D remains ambiguous. The CDR3 extends over 13 amino acids. Trimming took off 4 bases at V and 5 bases at J, with 8 bases between the two ends. Germline CDR1 is PRHDT and CDR2 is FYEKMQ (reference sequence).